This is a list of T cell receptor beta chains from one sample in a study of blood T cell repertoires in COVID-19. Libraries were prepared by immunoSEQ multiplex PCR; TCRdb keeps only in-frame clonotypes and omits some of them. The sample includes 50,000 to 55,000 clones, around 87% of them seen just once. Material: peripheral blood. The receptor source for this set is a man in his forties or fifties with active COVID-19. The CDR3 runs from the conserved cysteine through the conserved F or W. D genes are given only for firm matches. Rows give clone size only sometimes, using once, few, many, or a class for an expanded clone.

V gene,D gene,clone size,J gene,CDR3 DNA,CDR3 protein
TRBV5-1,-,-,TRBJ2-7,TGCGCCAGCAGCTTGACCCAGAACTACGAGCAGTACTTC,CASSLTQNYEQYF
TRBV4-3,-,-,TRBJ1-2,TGCGCCAGCAGCCAAGGTTTAGGGGCGTTCTATGGCTACACCTTC,CASSQGLGAFYGYTF
TRBV25-1,TRBD1,few,TRBJ1-5,TGTGCCAGCAAGGGACAGGGGGCCAATCAGCCCCAGCATTTT,CASKGQGANQPQHF
TRBV7-2,TRBD1,-,TRBJ2-1,TGTGCCAGCAGCTGGCCGGACAGGGGGTCGTACAATGAGCAGTTCTTC,CASSWPDRGSYNEQFF
TRBV9,TRBD1,-,TRBJ1-3,TGTGCCAGCAGCGGGGACAGGGGAAACACCATATATTTT,CASSGDRGNTIYF
TRBV6-4,-,-,TRBJ1-1,TGTGCCAGCAGTGACTCGGACACGAACACTGAAGCTTTCTTT,CASSDSDTNTEAFF
TRBV2,-,-,TRBJ1-2,TGTGCCAGCAGCAATAGGATGAGAGGAGCTAACTATGGCTACACCTTC,CASSNRMRGANYGYTF
TRBV20-1,TRBD1,-,TRBJ1-1,TGCAGTGCTAGAGGGACAGGCCAAGCTTTCTTT,CSARGTGQAFF
TRBV19,TRBD1,-,TRBJ2-6,TGTGCCAGTATCTTAGAGGGCAGGGGGTCCGCTGGGGCCAACGTCCTGACTTTC,CASILEGRGSAGANVLTF
TRBV19,-,-,TRBJ1-3,TGTGCCAGTAGGGACAGAGGAGATCGAAACACCATATATTTT,CASRDRGDRNTIYF
TRBV27,TRBD1,-,TRBJ2-6,TGTGCCAGCAGTTCAGGGGGCGCTGGGGCCAACGTCCTGACTTTC,CASSSGGAGANVLTF
TRBV4-3,-,-,TRBJ2-1,TGCGCCAGCAGCCTAACGGGGACCTACAATGAGCAGTTCTTC,CASSLTGTYNEQFF
TRBV5-1,-,-,TRBJ2-7,TGCGCCAGCAGCTGGTCAGGGCGGAGCTCCTACGAGCAGTACTTC,CASSWSGRSSYEQYF
TRBV5-1,TRBD1,-,TRBJ1-2,TGCGCCAGCAGCTTGGGACAGGGGGCCGGCTACACCTTC,CASSLGQGAGYTF
TRBV9,TRBD1,once,TRBJ2-3,TGTGCCAGCAGTGGGGACAGGGGTATTCCAGATACGCAGTATTTT,CASSGDRGIPDTQYF
TRBV10-3,TRBD1,-,TRBJ1-3,TGTGCCATCAGTCCAGGGGGCTCTGGAAACACCATATATTTT,CAISPGGSGNTIYF
TRBV4-1,-,-,TRBJ2-7,TGCGCCAGCAGCCAAGGAGACAGCTTTTTGGAGCAGTACTTC,CASSQGDSFLEQYF
TRBV24-1,TRBD2,-,TRBJ2-1,TGTGCCACCAGTGATGCCGGACTAGCGGGTAATGAGCAGTTCTTC,CATSDAGLAGNEQFF
TRBV9,TRBD2,once,TRBJ2-4,TGTGCCAGCAGCCCCAAGCGGGGGGGCTCGGACATTCAGTACTTC,CASSPKRGGSDIQYF
TRBV3-1/TRBV3-2,-,-,TRBJ1-6,TGTGCCAGCAGCCAGCGCCCGAATTCACCCCTCCACTTT,CASSQRPNSPLHF
TRBV10-1,-,-,TRBJ1-2,TGCGCCAGCAGTGAGACGGCCGGCGGTGGGGGCTACACCTTC,CASSETAGGGGYTF
TRBV10-2,TRBD2,-,TRBJ2-7,TGCGCCAGCAGCCAGGGACTAGGCTACGAGCAGTACTTC,CASSQGLGYEQYF
TRBV30,-,-,TRBJ1-1,TGTGCCTGCCCATCCAGTCGGCGGCTCATGAACACTGAAGCTTTCTTT,CACPSSRRLMNTEAFF
TRBV19,-,once,TRBJ1-1,TGTGCCAGCTATGATGACAGCGCCTTCACTGAAGCTTTCTTT,CASYDDSAFTEAFF
TRBV27,-,-,TRBJ2-3,TGTGCCAGCAACGAGCGTTTCACAGATACGCAGTATTTT,CASNERFTDTQYF
TRBV5-1,-,-,TRBJ1-1,TGCGCCAGCAGTCTCAGTCCAGGGGCGCGCACTGAAGCTTTCTTT,CASSLSPGARTEAFF
TRBV12-5,TRBD1,-,TRBJ2-1,TGTGCTAGTGGTTTGCCGACAGGGGTGGTTCACAATGAGCAGTTCTTC,CASGLPTGVVHNEQFF
TRBV6-5,-,-,TRBJ2-1,TGTGCCAGCAGTTATAGGGGCCCTCCCGATGAGCAGTTCTTC,CASSYRGPPDEQFF
TRBV5-1,-,-,TRBJ2-7,TGCGCCAGCCGCGAGGTCTCCCTGGCGCCCTACGAGCAGTACTTC,CASREVSLAPYEQYF
TRBV2,-,-,TRBJ2-7,TGTGCCAGCAGTGAAAAGGGGCAGGCATGGGCTGGTTACGAGCAGTACTTC,CASSEKGQAWAGYEQYF
TRBV11-3,TRBD2,-,TRBJ2-3,TGTGCCAGCAGCTTTGGACTAGAGGTCCCAGATACGCAGTATTTT,CASSFGLEVPDTQYF
TRBV7-7,-,-,TRBJ2-2,TGTGCCAGCAGCCCCCGTCGCACCGGGGAGCTGTTTTTT,CASSPRRTGELFF
TRBV6-6,TRBD1,-,TRBJ1-6,TGTGCCAGCAAAATCGGACAGGGTGTGTTTTCACCCCTCCACTTT,CASKIGQGVFSPLHF
TRBV27,-,-,TRBJ2-5,TGTGTCAGCAGGGGAATGACAGGTACCCAAGAGACCCAGTACTTC,CVSRGMTGTQETQYF
TRBV19,TRBD1,-,TRBJ2-7,TGTGCCAGTAGTACACATCCTGGGAAGACAGGGGGCTACGAGCAGTACTTC,CASSTHPGKTGGYEQYF
TRBV9,-,once,TRBJ1-1,TGTGCCAGCAGCGCCCCGACAGGTGAAGCTTTCTTT,CASSAPTGEAFF
TRBV19,-,-,TRBJ2-7,TGTGCCAGTAGTACGACTAGTGGCTACGAGCAGTACTTC,CASSTTSGYEQYF
TRBV6-1,TRBD2,-,TRBJ2-7,TGTGCCAGCAGTGAACTAGCGGGAGGGTACGAGCAGTACTTC,CASSELAGGYEQYF
TRBV7-9,-,-,TRBJ2-1,TGTGCCAGCAGCTTGGAGGGAGAGAGCAATGAGCAGTTCTTC,CASSLEGESNEQFF
TRBV4-1,-,-,TRBJ2-3,TGCGCCAGCAGCCAAGAACAGATAGATACGCAGTATTTT,CASSQEQIDTQYF
TRBV11-2,TRBD2,-,TRBJ2-1,TGTGCCAGCAGCTTCGGGACTAGCAGCTACAATGAGCAGTTCTTC,CASSFGTSSYNEQFF
TRBV3-1/TRBV3-2,TRBD1,-,TRBJ1-3,TGTGCCAGCAGCCAAGCTCCCCGGGACAGGGGAAACACCATATATTTT,CASSQAPRDRGNTIYF
TRBV11-3,-,-,TRBJ2-3,TGTGCCAGCAGCTTAGTCGGCGGGGCTGGCACAGATACGCAGTATTTT,CASSLVGGAGTDTQYF
TRBV18,-,-,TRBJ2-1,TGTGCCAGCTCACCACGTAGTATGGCAGGGGCTCCGGATGAGCAGTTCTTC,CASSPRSMAGAPDEQFF
TRBV19,-,-,TRBJ1-2,TGTGCCACCTCCCCGGGTATGGAGGCTAACTATGGCTACACCTTC,CATSPGMEANYGYTF
TRBV7-9,TRBD2,-,TRBJ2-3,TGTGCCAGCAGCATAGAGCGGGGGCAGGCAGATACGCAGTATTTT,CASSIERGQADTQYF